A single sample is the source of the 20 T cell receptor beta chains below, sequenced in a study of blood T cell repertoires in COVID-19. Libraries were prepared by immunoSEQ multiplex PCR; TCRdb keeps only in-frame clonotypes and omits some of them. The sample carries nearly 350,000 clones, around nine tenths recorded once. The sequenced material came from peripheral blood. These receptor sequences come from a woman aged 18-30 years who had recovered from COVID-19.

This chain joins TRBV4-3 and TRBJ1-2, with 8 bases fitting TRBD1. The germline V gene has CDR1 LGHNA and CDR2 YSLEER. V was clipped by 3 bases and J by 7 bases; unmatched bases: 10. The CDR3 has 15 residues. CDR3 residues: CASSQRNRGELGYTF. The CDR3 DNA reads as TGCGCCAGCAGCCAGCGAAACAGGGGGGAACTTGGCTACACCTTC.

The chain is built from TRBV7-9 and TRBJ2-5, with TRBD2 as a possible D gene (6 bases). The V and J ends lost 9 bases and 5 bases respectively, with 16 bases between them. Germline values: CDR1 SEHNR, CDR2 FQNEAQ (reference sequence). The CDR3 is 13 amino acids. The CDR3 sequence is CASSGLEKETQYF. The CDR3 DNA reads as TGTGCCAGTTCGGGACTGGAAAAGGAGACCCAGTACTTC.

The V call is TRBV20-1, the J call TRBJ2-3, with D perhaps TRBD2 (5 bases). Germline CDR1 reads DFQATT; CDR2 reads SNEGSKA (reference sequence). V lost 6 bases to trimming and J lost 1 base, with 5 bases between them. This CDR3 is built from 11 residues. CDR3 DNA: TGCAGTGCGGGAGGCACAGATACGCAGTATTTT. This gives the protein CSAGGTDTQYF.

The V and J genes are TRBV27 and TRBJ1-5; D possibly corresponds to TRBD1 (5 bases). Germline CDR1 MNHEY, CDR2 SMNVEV (reference sequence). The CDR3 is 15 residues long. Trimming shortened V by 4 bases and J by 0 bases, and 10 bases separated the two germline ends. The CDR3 here is CASSSNRNSNQPQHF. CDR3 in DNA: TGTGCCAGCAGTTCGAACAGGAATAGCAATCAGCCCCAGCATTTT.

This clone was recorded only once. This chain links TRBV18 with TRBJ2-3; possibly TRBD1 for D (6 bases). The CDR3 sequence is 15 residues long. Germline assignment: CDR1 KGHSH and CDR2 LQKENI. Trimming removed 0 bases at V and 9 bases at J, with 16 bases between. The CDR3: CASSPPTGSGTTQYF. The CDR3 region has the DNA TGTGCCAGCTCACCACCGACGGGGTCGGGGACAACGCAGTATTTT.

CDR3 loop: CASRLRQGGYGYTF. The CDR3 DNA reads as TGTGCCAGCAGGCTTCGACAGGGGGGCTATGGCTACACCTTC. This chain uses TRBV6-5 with TRBJ1-2; 9 nucleotides align to TRBD1. V was clipped by 6 bases and J by 4 bases; unmatched bases: 6. In germline, CDR1 is MNHEY, CDR2 SVGAGI. The CDR3 extends over 14 amino acids.

The chain is built from TRBV27 and TRBJ2-1, with D possibly TRBD2 on 6 matching bases. Trimming took off 6 bases at V and 2 bases at J, with 14 bases between the two ends. The CDR3 spans 15 residues. CDR1 is MNHEY, CDR2 SMNVEV, per germline (reference sequence). The CDR3 DNA sequence: TGTGCCAGCAGGTTGGCGGGAAGTCCCTACAATGAGCAGTTCTTC. Amino acid sequence: CASRLAGSPYNEQFF.

Only one count was recorded for this clone. The V call is TRBV4-3, the J call TRBJ2-2; TRBD2 matches 10 bases. There are 17 residues in the CDR3. The V and J ends lost 0 bases and 8 bases, in that order; junction bases with no gene match: 9. In germline, CDR1 is LGHNA, CDR2 YSLEER. CDR3 in DNA: TGCGCCAGCAGCCAAGATCTGCTAGCGGGAGTGGGAGGGGAGCTGTTTTTT. Translating it yields CASSQDLLAGVGGELFF.

The V call is TRBV5-8, the J call TRBJ2-1, with D perhaps TRBD1 (6 bases). CDR1 and CDR2 from the germline V gene are SGHTS and YDEGEE. Deletions cut 6 bases from V and 0 bases from J, with 13 bases between. This CDR3 comprises 15 residues. CDR3 DNA: TGTGCCAGCACCAAGGGGGAGAGCTCCTACAATGAGCAGTTCTTC. The encoded protein is CASTKGESSYNEQFF.

This clone has just one count. The genes are TRBV10-3 and TRBJ2-7; TRBD2 aligns across 13 bases. J gave up 0 bases and V 10 bases, and 6 bases lay outside the gene matches. The germline gives CDR1 ENHRY, CDR2 SYGVKD. The CDR3 length is 15 residues. For the CDR3, the DNA is TGTGCCACTTCACGGACTAGCGGGAGCTCCTACGAGCAGTACGTC. It yields the protein CATSRTSGSSYEQYV.

The V gene is TRBV11-3, the J gene TRBJ2-5; 7 bases match TRBD2. Germline V gives CDR1 SGHNT, CDR2 YENEEA. The CDR3 is 14 amino acids. J gave up 4 bases and V 5 bases, and 7 bases lay outside the gene matches. Here the CDR3 reads CASSRRGGVETQYF. DNA for the CDR3: TGTGCCAGCAGCAGGCGGGGAGGGGTAGAGACCCAGTACTTC. The variable domain in full, completed from reference TRBV11-3 and TRBJ2-5, reads EAGVVQSPRYKIIEKKQPVAFWCNPISGHNTLYWYLQNLGQGPELLIRYENEEAVDDSQLPKDRFSAERLKGVDSTLKIQPAELGDSAVYLCASSRRGGVETQYFGPGTRLLVL.

The gene calls are TRBV21-1 and TRBJ2-7; the tabulated D call, TRBD2, remains unverified against the DNA. TRBV21-1 is flagged as a pseudogene. There are 16 residues in the CDR3. This chain's CDR3 is CASSQRGRQSSYEQYV. The CDR3 region has the DNA TGTGCCAGCAGCCAAAGAGGGCGGCAGTCGTCCTACGAGCAGTACGTC.

The chain has TRBV7-2 and TRBJ1-2, with D possibly matching TRBD1 (5 bases). Germline V gene data show CDR1 as SGHTA and CDR2 as FQGNSA. V was trimmed by 4 bases and J by 4 bases, leaving 19 bases between them. The CDR3 loop spans 16 amino acids. CDR3 nucleotides: TGTGCCAGCAGCTCTCTAAGCAGCAGGGTGGGCTATGGCTACACCTTC. This encodes CASSSLSSRVGYGYTF.

V gene TRBV19 combines with J gene TRBJ2-1; 12 bases map to TRBD2. The CDR3 extends over 19 amino acids. Per germline, CDR1 LNHDA and CDR2 SQIVND (reference sequence). The V segment lost 3 bases and the J segment 1 base; nucleotides outside the gene matches: 10. CDR3 protein: CASSMWLAGGSGSYNEQFF. CDR3 sequence (DNA): TGTGCCAGTAGTATGTGGCTAGCGGGAGGGAGTGGGTCCTACAATGAGCAGTTCTTC. The full variable domain, completed using reference TRBV19 and TRBJ2-1, is DGGITQSPKYLFRKEGQNVTLSCEQNLNHDAMYWYRQDPGQGLRLIYYSQIVNDFQKGDIAEGYSVSREKKESFPLTVTSAQKNPTAFYLCASSMWLAGGSGSYNEQFFGPGTRLTVL.

This clone showed up just once. The gene calls are TRBV28 and TRBJ2-3; 9 nucleotides agree with TRBD2. Trimming at V came to 8 bases and at J to 2 bases, leaving 5 bases not matched to a gene. The germline V gene encodes CDR1 MDHEN and CDR2 SYDVKM. The CDR3 has 14 residues. The CDR3 region has the DNA TGTGCCAGCGGGCTAGCGGGATCCACAGATACGCAGTATTTT. Amino acids: CASGLAGSTDTQYF.

The V gene is TRBV28, the J gene TRBJ1-2, with 7 bases fitting TRBD1. Per the germline V gene, CDR1 is MDHEN and CDR2 is SYDVKM. The CDR3 runs to 13 residues. The ends lost 6 bases at V and 2 bases at J; junction bases unmatched: 3. CDR3 in amino acids: CASSSDRNYGYTF. The DNA for the CDR3 is TGTGCCAGCAGCTCGGACAGGAACTATGGCTACACCTTC.

The chain carries TRBV9 and TRBJ2-1; 8 bases are shared with TRBD2. The CDR3 is 14 amino acids. The V gene's germline CDR1 is SGDLS and CDR2 YYNGEE. V shed 2 bases and J 5 bases; nucleotides not matched to a gene: 3. For the CDR3, the DNA is TGTGCCAGCAGCGTCGGGACTAGGAACAATGAGCAGTTCTTC. Its translation is CASSVGTRNNEQFF.

This rearrangement joins TRBV24-1 to TRBJ1-5, with D unclear. From germline, CDR1 is KGHDR and CDR2 SFDVKD. The CDR3 totals 14 residues. Trimming stripped 5 bases from V and 5 bases from J, with 12 bases between. Here the CDR3 DNA reads TGTGCCACCAGTGTAAGGGAGTTGGATCAGCCCCAGCATTTT. This gives the protein CATSVRELDQPQHF.

This chain links TRBV19 with TRBJ2-1; 8 bases are shared with TRBD2. Germline-derived CDR1 and CDR2 are LNHDA and SQIVND (reference sequence). V was clipped by 6 bases and J by 8 bases; unmatched bases: 24. This CDR3 has 19 residues. The CDR3 spells CASSTPGEALSGGPDEQFF. The CDR3 DNA reads TGTGCCAGTAGCACCCCCGGGGAGGCTTTGTCGGGAGGGCCGGATGAGCAGTTCTTC.

The V and J genes are TRBV5-6 and TRBJ1-2, with 8 bases matching TRBD1. The CDR3 spans 15 residues. Trimming at V came to 4 bases and at J to 2 bases, leaving 7 bases not matched to a gene. Germline V gives CDR1 SGHDT, CDR2 YYEEEE. In nucleotides, the CDR3 is TGTGCCAGCAGCGCCTACAGGGGGTTAAACTATGGCTACACCTTC. Translation gives CASSAYRGLNYGYTF.